The clone carrying this T cell receptor (beta chain) was counted a few times. Its target is not known. This entry comes from a study of blood T cells in healthy people across ages. Study conclusions and caveats: Per million T cells, the diversity of TCR beta decreased roughly linearly as age advanced.

Alongside a J-beta primer mix, a sample-barcoded 5' primer served in a second PCR lasting roughly 6 to 11 cycles. One entry per CDR3 protein results from TCRdb running MiXCR on the 5' RACE reads. Of about 1.8 million distinct CDR3 sequences in the sample, roughly 50% were seen once. The CDR3 has 13 amino acids. V was pared by 7 bases and J by 0 bases, with 7 bases between. The sequence derives from a woman aged 40 to 55 in good health. V and J are TRBV12-3 or TRBV12-4 and TRBJ1-5; no firm D call. The sample taken for sequencing was blood. The CDR3 region is CASNLNSNQPQHF. The CDR3 region has the DNA TGTGCCAGCAACTTGAATAGCAATCAGCCCCAGCATTTT.